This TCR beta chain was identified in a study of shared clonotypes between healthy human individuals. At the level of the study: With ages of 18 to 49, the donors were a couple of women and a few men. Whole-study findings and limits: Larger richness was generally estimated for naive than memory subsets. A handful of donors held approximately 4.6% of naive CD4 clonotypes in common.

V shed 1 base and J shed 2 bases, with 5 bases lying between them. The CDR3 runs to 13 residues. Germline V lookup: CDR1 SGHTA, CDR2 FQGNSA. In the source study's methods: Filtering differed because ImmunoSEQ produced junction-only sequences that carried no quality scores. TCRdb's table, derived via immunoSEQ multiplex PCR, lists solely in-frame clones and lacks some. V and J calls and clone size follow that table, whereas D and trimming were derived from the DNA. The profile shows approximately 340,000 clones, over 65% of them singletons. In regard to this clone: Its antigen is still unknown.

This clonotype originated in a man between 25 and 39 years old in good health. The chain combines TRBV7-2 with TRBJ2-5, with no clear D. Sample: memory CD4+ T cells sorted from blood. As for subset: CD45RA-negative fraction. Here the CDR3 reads CASSLVWQETQYF. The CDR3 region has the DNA TGTGCCAGCAGCTTAGTTTGGCAAGAGACCCAGTACTTC.